The TCR beta chain under discussion was sequenced for a study of blood T cell repertoires in COVID-19 (dated by TCRdb to 2020 to 2022). Study-level background: Samples from collaborators originated in the United States, Italy and Spain and spanned both the acute and convalescent phases of COVID-19. Samples came from the ongoing ImmuneRACE study (first 160 participants) plus 1,254 subjects from 6 global collaborators. Sample metadata almost always included a de-identified subject ID, COVID-19 status, age in years and sex. Where available, HLA class I and class II types were taken from metadata supplied by the sample provider and were not determined by assay-based typing. The repertoires were released in a freely available public database intended as a resource for research on the immune response to SARS-CoV-2. Deeply sampled blood TCRbeta repertoires from subjects exposed to, actively infected with, or recovered from COVID-19 were included in the dataset. The material from the prospective study consisted of cDNA or gDNA derived from T cells, B-cell-depleted T cells, or PBMCs. What the study reported, not specific to this receptor: How much clinical and demographic metadata was included differed by source and by participant, and the metadata was provided uncurated.

The CDR3 runs 15 amino acids, cysteine and phenylalanine included. Left in the record is the CDR3 DNA by itself, 45 bases read in frame from the first base. V loses 6 bases at its end and J loses 4 bases; junction bases beyond the gene matches: 9. The CDR1 and CDR2 encoded by the germline V gene are MNHEY and SVGAGI. The collaborating institutions used their own protocols to collect whole blood in K2EDTA tubes. For TCRbeta analysis, collaborator samples were shipped as frozen whole blood, as isolated PBMCs, or as DNA extracted from either sample type. For this clone: Its antigen has not been determined. It has no much larger one-base neighbor in the sample; base qualities were not kept.

TCRbeta CDR3 regions were amplified from genomic DNA by means of the immunoSEQ Assay, a bias-controlled multiplex PCR. The paper's data handling went like this. Within the assay, amplification of reference gene primers was used to estimate how many nucleated cells each sample contained. To quantify the absolute abundance of each unique TCRbeta CDR3 rearrangement, sequence reads were collapsed and filtered. For each sample, productive Simpson clonality was calculated as the square root of Simpson's diversity index across productive rearrangements. The table comes from immuneACCESS by way of TCRdb, which keeps in-frame sequences with V and J called. Part of the clones is missing from these tables; in studies checked, under half for an unresolved V gene and the rest for unknown reasons. V and J calls and clone size are as listed in that table; D and trimming were resolved from the DNA. Present in this sample are about 40,000 clones, around 90% of which were seen just once. Clones ranked in the top ten supply roughly a tenth of the sample.

The sequenced sample was peripheral blood. The rearranged segments are TRBV6-5 and TRBJ2-1, with 7 central nucleotides matching TRBD1. The TCR was taken from a woman of 80 years or more with active COVID-19. The base sequence is TGTGCCAGCAGCCTAGACAGGGCGGCGTACAATGAGCAGTTCTTC. This translates into CASSLDRAAYNEQFF.